The T cell receptor beta chain under discussion was sequenced for a study of blood T cell repertoires in COVID-19. Study as a whole: Italy, Spain and the United States were the sources of the convalescent and acute COVID-19 samples. PBMCs, B-cell-depleted T cells, or T cells were the source of the cDNA or gDNA that made up the material.

While infection was still active, Seattle patients were enrolled and then followed longitudinally. V lost 3 bases to trimming and J lost 5 bases, with 16 bases between them. The CDR3 consists of 14 residues. The germline V gene encodes CDR1 SQVTM and CDR2 ANQGSEA. Original data processing: Reference gene primer amplification in the assay estimated nucleated cell counts. Sequencing used immunoSEQ multiplex PCR; TCRdb keeps in-frame clones, though not all of them. V and J calls and clone size are as listed in that table; D and trimming were resolved from the DNA. The data contain approximately 100,000 clones, about three quarters of them singletons.

This clonotype originated in a man older than 75 with COVID-19, enrolled during active disease. The chain links TRBV29-1 to TRBJ2-5; D remains unclear. Sequencing was performed on peripheral blood. The CDR3 here is CSVEVGSGGETQYF. In nucleotides, the CDR3 is TGCAGCGTTGAGGTTGGGTCAGGTGGGGAGACCCAGTACTTC.